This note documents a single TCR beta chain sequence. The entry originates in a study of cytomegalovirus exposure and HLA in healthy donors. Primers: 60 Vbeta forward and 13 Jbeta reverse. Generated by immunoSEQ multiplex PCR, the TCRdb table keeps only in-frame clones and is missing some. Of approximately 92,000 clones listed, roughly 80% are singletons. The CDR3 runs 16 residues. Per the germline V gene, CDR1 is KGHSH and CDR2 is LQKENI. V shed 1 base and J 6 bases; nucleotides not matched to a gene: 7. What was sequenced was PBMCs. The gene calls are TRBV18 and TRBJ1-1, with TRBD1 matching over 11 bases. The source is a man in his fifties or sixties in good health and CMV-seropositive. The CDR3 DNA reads TGTGCCAGCTCACCACTGACGGGACAGGGGGTTGCTGAAGCTTTCTTT. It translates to CASSPLTGQGVAEAFF.